These 25 T cell receptor beta chains were sequenced from one sample in a study of blood T cell repertoires in COVID-19. Some clones are missing from TCRdb's copy, which holds only in-frame ones; the method was immunoSEQ multiplex PCR. The top ten clones hold about 14% of a sample with roughly 69,000 clones, around 82% of them seen once. Source material: peripheral blood. The receptors originated from a man aged 55-75 years with COVID-19, enrolled during active disease.

This clone was detected only a few times. The CDR3 protein is CASSLMRTDPNEKLFF. DNA for the CDR3: TGTGCCAGCAGTTTAATGAGGACAGACCCCAATGAAAAACTGTTTTTT. The chain uses TRBV28 and TRBJ1-4, with a weak D call TRBD1 (6 bases). Trimming took off 2 bases at V and 5 bases at J, with 15 bases between the two ends. CDR1 is MDHEN and CDR2 is SYDVKM in the germline V gene. The CDR3 extends over 16 amino acids.

The CDR3 loop is CASRVRGAVAGTEAFF. Here the CDR3 DNA reads TGTGCCAGCAGGGTCAGGGGGGCTGTTGCCGGCACTGAAGCTTTCTTT. The rearrangement uses TRBV27 and TRBJ1-1; 7 positions agree with TRBD1. The CDR3 has 16 amino acids. J was trimmed by 4 bases and V by 6 bases; bases with no gene match: 14. From germline, CDR1 is MNHEY and CDR2 SMNVEV (reference sequence).

The rearrangement joins TRBV9 to TRBJ2-1; TRBD1 matches 8 bases. In germline, CDR1 is SGDLS, CDR2 YYNGEE. This CDR3 comprises 14 residues. The J segment lost 5 bases and the V segment lost 3 bases, leaving 4 bases of the junction unmatched. CDR3 sequence (DNA): TGTGCCAGCAGCGGGACAGGGCCCCACAATGAGCAGTTCTTC. Translating it yields CASSGTGPHNEQFF. The full variable domain, rest sourced from reference TRBV9 and TRBJ2-1, is DSGVTQTPKHLITATGQRVTLRCSPRSGDLSVYWYQQSLDQGLQFLIQYYNGEERAKGNILERFSAQQFPDLHSELNLSSLELGDSALYFCASSGTGPHNEQFFGPGTRLTVL.

The gene calls are TRBV9 and TRBJ2-7, with D possibly matching TRBD2 (6 bases). Germline assignment: CDR1 SGDLS and CDR2 YYNGEE. The CDR3 totals 15 residues. Trimming took 3 bases from V and 3 from J, leaving 16 bases between them. In DNA form, the CDR3 reads TGTGCCAGCAGCGCCCGTAGCGGTAGGTTCTACGAGCAGTACTTC. Translating gives CASSARSGRFYEQYF.

The gene calls are TRBV15 and TRBJ1-3, with 7 positions matching TRBD1. The CDR3 totals 14 residues. The trim removed 5 bases at V and 2 bases at J, leaving 3 bases unmatched. Germline values: CDR1 LNHNV, CDR2 YYDKDF (reference sequence). The CDR3 DNA reads TGTGCCACCAGCTCCACAGGGGCTGGAAACACCATATATTTT. Residues: CATSSTGAGNTIYF.

The CDR3 coding sequence is TGTGCCAGCAGCTTGGGACAGGGGAAAGATACGCAGTATTTT. This gives the protein CASSLGQGKDTQYF. V usage is TRBV5-6 and J usage is TRBJ2-3; 8 positions match TRBD1. The trim removed 0 bases at V and 5 bases at J, leaving 2 bases unmatched. The CDR3 contains 14 residues. CDR1 and CDR2 from the germline V gene are SGHDT and YYEEEE.

The chain combines TRBV6-5 with TRBJ2-2; TRBD1 matches 7 bases. CDR1 and CDR2 from the germline V gene are MNHEY and SVGAGI. This CDR3 contains 14 residues. Unmatched junction bases numbered 6, after V lost 6 bases and J lost 5 bases. In DNA form, the CDR3 reads TGTGCCAGCAGACCTACAGGGGCGACCGGGGAGCTGTTTTTT. Residues: CASRPTGATGELFF.

The chain combines TRBV5-1 with TRBJ2-7; maybe TRBD1 (6 bases). The germline V gene has CDR1 SGHRS and CDR2 YFSETQ. Trimming removed 2 bases at V and 2 bases at J, with 17 bases between. This CDR3 comprises 16 residues. The DNA of the CDR3 is TGCGCCAGCAGCTTCGCCCCCGGGACAAGTACCTACGAGCAGTACTTC. Encoded protein: CASSFAPGTSTYEQYF. The complete variable domain, with remaining parts taken from reference TRBV5-1 and TRBJ2-7, reads KAGVTQTPRYLIKTRGQQVTLSCSPISGHRSVSWYQQTPGQGLQFLFEYFSETQRNKGNFPGRFSGRQFSNSRSEMNVSTLELGDSALYLCASSFAPGTSTYEQYFGPGTRLTVT.

The rearrangement uses TRBV5-1 and TRBJ2-2, with D possibly matching TRBD1 (5 bases). The CDR3 contains 14 residues. V dropped 0 bases and J dropped 3 bases, with 6 bases sitting between them. The germline V gene has CDR1 SGHRS and CDR2 YFSETQ. The CDR3 loop is CASSLVQDTGELFF. DNA of the CDR3: TGCGCCAGCAGCTTGGTACAGGACACCGGGGAGCTGTTTTTT.

The chain uses TRBV11-3 and TRBJ1-2; TRBD1 might be the D (6 bases). Looked up from germline, CDR1 is SGHNT and CDR2 is YENEEA. The CDR3 totals 14 residues. Trimming removed 5 bases from V and 8 bases from J, with 18 bases in between. CDR3 coding DNA: TGTGCCAGCAGCCCACGACGGGGGGCGGACGGCTACACCTTC. Translated, it gives CASSPRRGADGYTF.

This chain joins TRBV10-1 and TRBJ2-5; D unclear. Germline CDR1 and CDR2: WNHNN and SYGVQD (reference sequence). CDR3 length: 13 residues. V dropped 0 bases and J dropped 5 bases, with 7 bases sitting between them. CDR3 sequence: CASSESMEETQYF. CDR3 DNA sequence: TGCGCCAGCAGTGAGTCTATGGAGGAGACCCAGTACTTC.

The chain combines TRBV5-4 with TRBJ2-1; maybe TRBD2 (6 bases). The V end lost 5 bases, the J end lost 0 bases, and 9 bases lay between the germline ends. The CDR3 consists of 14 residues. CDR1 is SGHNT and CDR2 is YYREEE in the germline V gene (reference sequence). The CDR3 DNA follows: TGTGCCAGCAGGGTCGGGAGCTCCTACAATGAGCAGTTCTTC. This encodes CASRVGSSYNEQFF. Together with reference TRBV5-4 and TRBJ2-1, the CDR3 gives the full variable domain: ETGVTQSPTHLIKTRGQQVTLRCSSQSGHNTVSWYQQALGQGPQFIFQYYREEENGRGNFPPRFSGLQFPNYSSELNVNALELDDSALYLCASRVGSSYNEQFFGPGTRLTVL.

The chain recombines TRBV6-1 with TRBJ2-7; D perhaps matches TRBD1 (6 bases). CDR3 size: 15 residues. The V and J ends lost 3 bases and 1 base respectively, with 13 bases between them. Germline V lookup: CDR1 MNHNS, CDR2 SASEGT. CDR3 bases: TGTGCCAGCAGTGATCAACAGGGCGTTTCCTACGAGCAGTACTTC. The encoded protein is CASSDQQGVSYEQYF.

The chain combines TRBV28 with TRBJ1-4; D is unresolved. Germline CDR1 MDHEN, CDR2 SYDVKM. This CDR3 region has 12 residues. The ends were cut back, 6 bases at V and 0 bases at J, with 2 bases in the middle. The CDR3 here is CASSSTNEKLFF. CDR3 coding DNA: TGTGCCAGCAGCTCAACTAATGAAAAACTGTTTTTT.

This chain connects TRBV28 to TRBJ2-7, with 8 bases fitting TRBD1. Germline V gives CDR1 MDHEN, CDR2 SYDVKM. V was pared by 6 bases and J by 2 bases, with 12 bases of the junction left unmatched. CDR3 length: 16 residues. CDR3 coding DNA: TGTGCCAGCAGACAACTTCGGACAGGGAAGCCCTACGAGCAGTACTTC. Encoded protein: CASRQLRTGKPYEQYF.

This clone was detected once. The J gene is TRBJ2-3, the V gene TRBV7-3, with a weak D call TRBD1 (5 bases). This CDR3 has 15 residues. Deletions cut 4 bases from V and 2 bases from J, with 13 bases between. Germline CDR1 is SGHTA and CDR2 is FQGTGA. The CDR3 loop reads CASSSSGISTDTQYF. The CDR3 DNA reads as TGTGCCAGCAGCTCCTCAGGGATATCCACAGATACGCAGTATTTT.

This chain links TRBV5-1 with TRBJ2-2; maybe TRBD2 (5 bases). The CDR3 is 17 residues long. V was cut by 0 bases and J by 3 bases, with 15 bases left in between. CDR1 and CDR2 from the germline V gene are SGHRS and YFSETQ. In nucleotides, the CDR3 is TGCGCCAGCAGCTTGGAGGTCGGCGGGCGATACACCGGGGAGCTGTTTTTT. It encodes CASSLEVGGRYTGELFF.

The V gene is TRBV5-1, the J gene TRBJ2-2; 7 nucleotides line up with TRBD2. CDR1 and CDR2 (germline): SGHRS, YFSETQ. The CDR3 has 15 residues. V lost 2 bases, J lost 5 bases, and 6 bases stayed unmatched. CDR3 coding DNA: TGCGCCAGCAGCTTATGGTCTAGCGGTACCGGGGAGCTGTTTTTT. As protein: CASSLWSSGTGELFF.

V usage is TRBV30 and J usage is TRBJ2-3, with 8 bases matching TRBD2. The CDR3 has 15 residues. Germline V lookup: CDR1 GTSNPN, CDR2 SVGIG (reference sequence). The V gene end was trimmed by 5 bases and the J gene end by 5 bases; junction bases not matched to a gene: 12. CDR3: CAWAGQAGVQDTQYF. The DNA of the CDR3 is TGTGCCTGGGCAGGACAAGCGGGGGTTCAAGATACGCAGTATTTT.

The J gene is TRBJ2-5, the V gene TRBV18; a possible D gene is TRBD2 (6 bases). Germline values: CDR1 KGHSH, CDR2 LQKENI. V was cut by 6 bases and J by 5 bases, with 13 bases left in between. The CDR3 covers 13 residues. The CDR3 region is CASSPTSIETQYF. The CDR3 DNA sequence: TGTGCCAGCTCCCCCACTAGCATTGAGACCCAGTACTTC. Full variable domain (rest looked up from reference TRBV18 and TRBJ2-5): NAGVMQNPRHLVRRRGQEARLRCSPMKGHSHVYWYRQLPEEGLKFMVYLQKENIIDESGMPKERFSAEFPKEGPSILRIQQVVRGDSAAYFCASSPTSIETQYFGPGTRLLVL.

This rearrangement joins TRBV10-3 to TRBJ2-7; a weak D match, TRBD2 (6 bases). V gave up 6 bases and J gave up 6 bases, with 12 bases separating them. Germline CDR1 ENHRY, CDR2 SYGVKD. The CDR3 is 12 residues long. Here the CDR3 DNA reads TGTGCCATCAGCGTTGAGGGACTCGAGCAGTACTTC. As protein: CAISVEGLEQYF.

The chain recombines TRBV29-1 with TRBJ2-7; D perhaps matches TRBD1 (9 bases). Trimming took 7 bases from V and 5 from J, leaving 24 bases between them. CDR1 and CDR2 from the germline V gene are SQVTM and ANQGSEA. The CDR3 has 15 residues. The DNA of the CDR3 is TGCAGCGCGGGGGGGACAGGGTTCGGTGGGGACGAGCAGTACTTC. It encodes CSAGGTGFGGDEQYF.

This sequence joins TRBV28 and TRBJ1-1; 10 bases match TRBD1. The CDR3 contains 16 residues. V lost 6 bases and J lost 5; bases outside the gene matches: 12. Germline V gene lookup returns CDR1 MDHEN and CDR2 SYDVKM. CDR3 protein: CASRLTGTGEGTEAFF. CDR3 coding DNA: TGTGCCAGCAGGCTAACCGGGACAGGGGAGGGAACTGAAGCTTTCTTT.

The CDR3 sequence: CASSEQGLQGDTQYF. The CDR3, as DNA: TGTGCCAGCAGTGAACAAGGACTCCAGGGGGATACGCAGTATTTT. The rearrangement links TRBV2 to TRBJ2-3; tentatively, D is TRBD1 (6 bases). V gave up 2 bases and J gave up 6 bases, with 15 bases separating them. Germline V gene data show CDR1 as SNHLY and CDR2 as FYNNEI. This CDR3 region has 15 residues.

The chain joins TRBV28 to TRBJ1-2; 9 nucleotides agree with TRBD1. In germline, CDR1 is MDHEN, CDR2 SYDVKM. The CDR3 runs 15 residues. V was pared by 3 bases and J by 7 bases, with 9 bases of the junction left unmatched. This CDR3 is CASSFLQQGQGGYTF. The CDR3, as DNA: TGTGCCAGCAGTTTTCTCCAACAGGGACAGGGTGGCTACACCTTC.